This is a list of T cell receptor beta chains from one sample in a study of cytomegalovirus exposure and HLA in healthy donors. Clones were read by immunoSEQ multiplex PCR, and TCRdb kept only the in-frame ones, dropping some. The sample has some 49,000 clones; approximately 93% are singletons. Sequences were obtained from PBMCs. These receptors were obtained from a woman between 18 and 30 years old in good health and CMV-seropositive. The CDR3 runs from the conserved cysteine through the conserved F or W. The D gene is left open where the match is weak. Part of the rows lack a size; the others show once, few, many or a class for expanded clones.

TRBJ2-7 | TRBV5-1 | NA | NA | CASSLVVGPTYEQYF | TGCGCCAGCAGCTTGGTTGTGGGGCCAACCTACGAGCAGTACTTC
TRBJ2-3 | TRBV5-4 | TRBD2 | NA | CASSRVVAGGYSPDTQYF | TGTGCCAGCAGCCGTGTCGTGGCGGGAGGGTACTCACCAGATACGCAGTATTTT
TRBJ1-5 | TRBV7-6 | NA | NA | CASSFGAGEGDQPQHF | TGTGCCAGCAGCTTTGGAGCAGGGGAGGGGGATCAGCCCCAGCATTTT
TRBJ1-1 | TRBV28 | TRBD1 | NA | CASSPRDRGRTEAFF | TGTGCCAGCAGTCCAAGAGACAGGGGGCGTACTGAAGCTTTCTTT
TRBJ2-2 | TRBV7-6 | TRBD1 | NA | CASSTDRINTGELFF | TGTGCCAGCAGCACGGACAGGATAAACACCGGGGAGCTGTTTTTT
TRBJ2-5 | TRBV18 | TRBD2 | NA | CASSPLPFQTSGRAETQYF | TGTGCCAGCTCACCGCTCCCGTTTCAGACTAGCGGGAGGGCGGAGACCCAGTACTTC
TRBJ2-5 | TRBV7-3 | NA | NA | CASSLRGAETQYF | TGTGCCAGCAGCTTACGCGGGGCAGAGACCCAGTACTTC
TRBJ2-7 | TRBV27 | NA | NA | CASSVRQSSYEQYF | TGTGCCAGCAGTGTCCGACAGAGCTCCTACGAGCAGTACTTC
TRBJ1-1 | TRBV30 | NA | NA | CAWRAGVNTEAFF | TGTGCCTGGAGGGCAGGGGTGAACACTGAAGCTTTCTTT
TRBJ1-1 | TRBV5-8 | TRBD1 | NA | CASSFMDRGAAFF | TGTGCCAGCAGCTTTATGGACAGGGGAGCAGCTTTCTTT
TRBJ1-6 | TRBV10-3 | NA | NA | CAISDVNQGRDSPLHF | TGTGCCATCAGTGACGTTAATCAGGGTAGGGATTCACCCCTCCACTTT
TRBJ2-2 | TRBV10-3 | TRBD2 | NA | CAISRLPGLAGLGELFF | TGTGCCATCAGTAGACTACCGGGACTAGCGGGGCTCGGGGAGCTGTTTTTT
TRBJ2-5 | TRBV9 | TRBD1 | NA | CASSPRQGRAETQYF | TGTGCCAGCAGCCCCCGACAGGGTCGGGCAGAGACCCAGTACTTC
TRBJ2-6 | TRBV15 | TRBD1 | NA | CATSTTGQGDFSGANVLTF | TGTGCCACCAGCACAACGGGACAGGGGGACTTCTCTGGGGCCAACGTCCTGACTTTC
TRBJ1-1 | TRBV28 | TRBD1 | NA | CASRLDRGNTEAFF | TGTGCCAGCAGACTCGACAGGGGGAACACTGAAGCTTTCTTT
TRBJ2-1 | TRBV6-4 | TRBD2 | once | CASSESSGRADEQFF | TGTGCCAGCAGTGAATCTAGCGGGAGGGCTGATGAGCAGTTCTTC
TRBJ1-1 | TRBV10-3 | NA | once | CAISVGRDGNTEAFF | TGTGCCATCAGTGTGGGCAGGGATGGGAACACTGAAGCTTTCTTT
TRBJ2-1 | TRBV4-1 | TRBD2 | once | CASSQGLAGDNEQFF | TGCGCCAGCAGCCAAGGGCTAGCGGGAGATAATGAGCAGTTCTTC
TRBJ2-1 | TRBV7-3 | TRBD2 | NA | CASSLLAGGYNEQFF | TGTGCCAGCAGCTTACTAGCGGGAGGGTACAATGAGCAGTTCTTC
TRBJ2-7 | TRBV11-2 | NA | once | CASSLDTWGGAVQYF | TGTGCCAGCAGCTTAGACACCTGGGGAGGAGCTGTGCAGTACTTC
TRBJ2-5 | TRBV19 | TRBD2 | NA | CASSMSGRGLAGGQETQYF | TGTGCCAGTAGTATGTCGGGTCGAGGACTAGCGGGAGGACAAGAGACCCAGTACTTC
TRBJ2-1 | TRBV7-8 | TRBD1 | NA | CASSDAVTGARHNEQFF | TGTGCCAGCAGCGACGCGGTAACAGGGGCTCGCCACAATGAGCAGTTCTTC
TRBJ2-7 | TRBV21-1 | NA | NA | CASSKFSGRAHTYEQYF | TGTGCCAGCAGCAAGTTTAGCGGGAGAGCCCACACCTACGAGCAGTACTTC
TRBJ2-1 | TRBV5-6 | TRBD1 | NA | CASSRTGGNEQFF | TGTGCCAGCAGCAGGACAGGGGGGAATGAGCAGTTCTTC
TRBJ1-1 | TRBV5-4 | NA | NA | CASSSGVRVGVNTEAFF | TGTGCCAGCAGCTCCGGGGTTCGGGTCGGGGTGAACACTGAAGCTTTCTTT
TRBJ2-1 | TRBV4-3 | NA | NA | CASSQDLNYNEQFF | TGCGCCAGCAGCCAAGACCTTAACTACAATGAGCAGTTCTTC
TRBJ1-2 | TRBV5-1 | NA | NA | CASSNPTGYNYGYTF | TGCGCCAGCAGCAACCCCACAGGTTATAACTATGGCTACACCTTC
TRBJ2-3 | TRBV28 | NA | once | CASSPPGLSTDTQYF | TGTGCCAGCAGTCCGCCAGGACTTAGCACAGATACGCAGTATTTT
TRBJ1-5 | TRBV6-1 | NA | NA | CASSEVGGGAEPQHF | TGTGCCAGCAGTGAAGTCGGGGGGGGCGCGGAGCCCCAGCATTTT
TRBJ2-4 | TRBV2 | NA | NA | CASSDWDSQYF | TGTGCCAGCAGTGATTGGGACTCTCAGTACTTC
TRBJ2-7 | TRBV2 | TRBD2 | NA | CASSEKESLAGFYEQYF | TGTGCCAGCAGTGAAAAAGAGTCGCTAGCGGGATTCTACGAGCAGTACTTC
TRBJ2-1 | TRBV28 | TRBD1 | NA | CASTPGQGTYEQFF | TGTGCCAGCACCCCCGGACAGGGTACATATGAGCAGTTCTTC
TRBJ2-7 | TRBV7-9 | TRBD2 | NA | CASSLIAGYEQYF | TGTGCCAGCAGCTTAATAGCGGGCTACGAGCAGTACTTC
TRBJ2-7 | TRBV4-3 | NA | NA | CASSQARKGLSYEQYF | TGCGCCAGCAGCCAAGCCCGGAAGGGACTTTCCTACGAGCAGTACTTC
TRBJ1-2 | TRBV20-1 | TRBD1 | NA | CSATLGQGATF | TGCAGTGCCACCCTCGGACAGGGGGCGACCTTC
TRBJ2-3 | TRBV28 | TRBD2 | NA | CASSLNPGRAADTQYF | TGTGCCAGCAGTTTAAACCCCGGGAGGGCCGCAGATACGCAGTATTTT
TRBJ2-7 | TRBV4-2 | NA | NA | CASSQVGGSSYEQYF | TGTGCCAGCAGCCAAGTTGGGGGGAGCTCCTACGAGCAGTACTTC
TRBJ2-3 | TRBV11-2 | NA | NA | CASSHLRTVYSDTQYF | TGTGCCAGCAGCCACCTGAGGACTGTGTATTCAGATACGCAGTATTTT
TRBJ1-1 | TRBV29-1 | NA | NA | CSARDTEAFF | TGCAGCGCCAGGGACACTGAAGCTTTCTTT
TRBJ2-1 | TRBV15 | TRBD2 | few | CATSRGLAGAHEQFF | TGTGCCACCAGCAGAGGGCTAGCGGGAGCTCATGAGCAGTTCTTC
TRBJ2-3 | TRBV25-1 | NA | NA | CASSEWSVSGADTQYF | TGTGCCAGCAGTGAATGGAGCGTAAGTGGCGCAGATACGCAGTATTTT
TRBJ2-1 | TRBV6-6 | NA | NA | CATRGGDGYNEQFF | TGTGCCACACGTGGGGGCGACGGATACAATGAGCAGTTCTTC
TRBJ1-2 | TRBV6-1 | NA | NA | CASSEVSSLGYGYTF | TGTGCCAGCAGTGAAGTTAGCTCCCTCGGATATGGCTACACCTTC
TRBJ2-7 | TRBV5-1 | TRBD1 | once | CASSWGQGPYEQYF | TGCGCCAGCAGCTGGGGACAGGGACCCTACGAGCAGTACTTC
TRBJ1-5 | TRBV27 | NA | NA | CASSLAGQGNQPQHF | TGTGCCAGCAGTTTAGCTGGGCAGGGAAATCAGCCCCAGCATTTT
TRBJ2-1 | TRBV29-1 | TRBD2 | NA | CSVVGTSGNGDEQFF | TGCAGCGTTGTTGGGACTAGCGGGAATGGCGATGAGCAGTTCTTC
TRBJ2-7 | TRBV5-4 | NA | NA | CASSSEQQTTGISSYEQYF | TGTGCCAGCAGCTCGGAACAACAAACCACAGGTATCAGCTCCTACGAGCAGTACTTC
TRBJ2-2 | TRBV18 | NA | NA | CASSSTRLGTDTGELFF | TGTGCCAGCTCGTCGACTAGGCTGGGGACTGACACCGGGGAGCTGTTTTTT
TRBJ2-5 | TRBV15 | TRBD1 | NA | CATSSRTGRETQYF | TGTGCCACCAGCAGCCGGACAGGGCGAGAGACCCAGTACTTC
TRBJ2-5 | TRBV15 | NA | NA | CATSRDRAGRAETQYF | TGTGCCACCAGCAGAGATAGGGCGGGAAGGGCGGAGACCCAGTACTTC
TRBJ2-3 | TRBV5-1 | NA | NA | CASSLGGQRDTQYF | TGCGCCAGCAGCTTGGGGGGGCAGAGAGATACGCAGTATTTT
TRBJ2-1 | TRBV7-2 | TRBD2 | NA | CASSLVTSGNEQFF | TGTGCCAGCAGCTTAGTGACTAGCGGCAATGAGCAGTTCTTC
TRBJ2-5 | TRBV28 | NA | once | CASSSMVLGYLETQYF | TGTGCCAGCAGTTCAATGGTTCTGGGCTATTTGGAGACCCAGTACTTC
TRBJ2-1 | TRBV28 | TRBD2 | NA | CASSLAGGPYNEQFF | TGTGCCAGCAGCCTAGCGGGAGGGCCCTACAATGAGCAGTTCTTC
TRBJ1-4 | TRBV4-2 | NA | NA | CASSRQGSATNEKLFF | TGTGCCAGCAGCCGGCAGGGGTCTGCAACTAATGAAAAACTGTTTTTT
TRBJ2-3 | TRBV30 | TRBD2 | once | CASVAGGTDTQYF | TGTGCCTCAGTAGCGGGAGGAACAGATACGCAGTATTTT
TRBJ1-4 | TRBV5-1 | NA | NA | CASSLGDGVLGEKLFF | TGCGCCAGCAGCTTGGGAGACGGGGTGCTCGGCGAAAAACTGTTTTTT
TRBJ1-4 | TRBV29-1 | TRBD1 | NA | CSVTGTGGSTNEKLFF | TGCAGCGTCACCGGGACAGGGGGCTCGACTAATGAAAAACTGTTTTTT
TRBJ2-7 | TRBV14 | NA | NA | CASSQGWRGGSYEQYF | TGTGCCAGCAGCCAAGGTTGGAGGGGGGGGTCCTACGAGCAGTACTTC
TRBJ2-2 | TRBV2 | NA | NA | CASSTTGSANTGELFF | TGTGCCAGCAGCACAACAGGCTCCGCGAACACCGGGGAGCTGTTTTTT